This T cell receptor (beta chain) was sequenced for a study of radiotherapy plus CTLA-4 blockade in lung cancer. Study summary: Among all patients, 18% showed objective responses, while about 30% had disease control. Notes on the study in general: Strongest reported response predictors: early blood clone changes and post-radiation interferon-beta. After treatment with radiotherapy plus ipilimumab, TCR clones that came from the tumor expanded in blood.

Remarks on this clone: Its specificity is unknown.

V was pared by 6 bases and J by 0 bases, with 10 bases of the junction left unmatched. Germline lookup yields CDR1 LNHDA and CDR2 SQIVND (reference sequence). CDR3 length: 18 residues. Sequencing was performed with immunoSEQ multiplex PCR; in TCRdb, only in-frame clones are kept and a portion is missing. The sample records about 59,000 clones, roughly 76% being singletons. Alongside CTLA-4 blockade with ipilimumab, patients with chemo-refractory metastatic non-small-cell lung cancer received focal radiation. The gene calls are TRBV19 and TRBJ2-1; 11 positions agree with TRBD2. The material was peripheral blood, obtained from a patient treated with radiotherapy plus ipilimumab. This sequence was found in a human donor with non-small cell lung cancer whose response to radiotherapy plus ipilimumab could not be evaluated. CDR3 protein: CASSPLAGVFFSYNEQFF. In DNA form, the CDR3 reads TGTGCCAGTAGCCCACTAGCGGGAGTATTTTTCTCCTACAATGAGCAGTTCTTC.